The 5 T cell receptor beta chains reported below all come from one sample, sequenced in a study of identical twins. One entry per CDR3 protein, called by TCRdb with MiXCR from the 5' RACE reads. The sample lists roughly 750,000 distinct CDR3 sequences, 21% occurring once. These records were also assigned to another study, of T cells expressing NK-cell markers.

The sequenced material came from PBMCs. Receptors were obtained from a woman aged 18-29 years in good health.

The rearrangement links TRBV18 to TRBJ2-3, with D possibly matching TRBD2 (6 bases). Deletions cut 1 base from V and 5 bases from J, with 10 bases between. Germline loops: CDR1 KGHSH, CDR2 LQKENI. CDR3 size: 14 residues. CDR3: CASSPQGGEDTQYF. The CDR3 nucleotides are TGTGCCAGCTCACCACAAGGCGGGGAAGATACGCAGTATTTT.

This clonotype was counted a few times. The chain carries TRBV29-1 and TRBJ2-1; D is ambiguous. Trimming took 7 bases from V and 0 from J, leaving 13 bases between them. CDR1 is SQVTM and CDR2 is ANQGSEA in the germline V gene. This CDR3 has 14 residues. The CDR3 bases are TGCAGCGCCCAAGGCCCTAGCTCCTACAATGAGCAGTTCTTC. This encodes CSAQGPSSYNEQFF.

This clonotype was observed a few times. This chain joins TRBV12-3 or TRBV12-4 and TRBJ2-7; D remains ambiguous. V gave up 5 bases and J gave up 0 bases, with 17 bases separating them. The CDR3 contains 16 residues. Here the CDR3 reads CASSASFTLTSYEQYF. Written as DNA, the CDR3 is TGTGCCAGCAGTGCCAGTTTTACTCTGACCTCCTACGAGCAGTACTTC.

There are a few counts of this clonotype. The genes are TRBV29-1 and TRBJ2-1; D might be TRBD2 (6 bases). V dropped 8 bases and J dropped 13 bases, with 18 bases sitting between them. The CDR3 sequence is 11 residues long. Germline CDR1 and CDR2: SQVTM and ANQGSEA. The chain's CDR3 is CSLDRGTGQFF. Here the CDR3 DNA reads TGCAGCCTGGACCGTGGGACTGGTCAGTTCTTC.

This clonotype was recorded many times. V gene TRBV24-1 combines with J gene TRBJ2-5, with D possibly matching TRBD1 (5 bases). This CDR3 is built from 15 residues. Germline lookup yields CDR1 KGHDR and CDR2 SFDVKD. With 2 bases removed from V and 1 base from J, the gap between germline ends came to 10 bases. CDR3 DNA: TGTGCCACCAGTGATTCTTTGGACATCCAAGAGACCCAGTACTTC. Protein sequence: CATSDSLDIQETQYF.